The 18 T cell receptor beta chains below all came from one sample that was sequenced in a study of graft-versus-host responses after intestinal transplantation. Measured with immunoSEQ multiplex PCR; TCRdb has only the in-frame clones, and not every one. In the table there are around 13,000 clones, roughly 29% of which are singletons. Co-plating was performed using roughly 200,000 CFSE-labeled responder cells and roughly 200,000 irradiated, violet-dye-labeled stimulator cells. Sequenced here: alloreactive CD8+ T cells from a mixed lymphocyte reaction culture, sampled before intestinal transplant. The subset here: CFSE-low proliferating T cells sorted from roughly six-day pre-transplant mixed lymphocyte reaction (GvH or HvG direction). Source of these receptors: a human patient who received an intestinal transplant.

The chain links TRBV18 to TRBJ2-7; a weak D match, TRBD2 (5 bases). The CDR3 runs 13 residues. Trimming took off 3 bases at V and 4 bases at J, with 10 bases between the two ends. CDR1 and CDR2 from the germline V gene are KGHSH and LQKENI. CDR3 coding DNA: TGTGCCAGCTCACCCCTTCTAGCTTACGAGCAGTACTTC. Its protein product is CASSPLLAYEQYF. The entire variable domain, with the rest obtained from reference TRBV18 and TRBJ2-7, is as follows: NAGVMQNPRHLVRRRGQEARLRCSPMKGHSHVYWYRQLPEEGLKFMVYLQKENIIDESGMPKERFSAEFPKEGPSILRIQQVVRGDSAAYFCASSPLLAYEQYFGPGTRLTVT.

DNA for the CDR3: TGCAGCGTTGAATCCGGGGGTTCCTACGAGCAGTACTTC. It encodes CSVESGGSYEQYF. The rearrangement links TRBV29-1 to TRBJ2-7; possible D gene TRBD2, 6 bases. This CDR3 is built from 13 residues. Germline V gives CDR1 SQVTM, CDR2 ANQGSEA. The germline V and J ends were trimmed by 2 bases and 1 base, with 9 bases remaining between them.

This clone turned up a few times. A read error may explain this, as a much larger clone is one base away. CDR3 sequence: CASSASGVSYEQYF. The DNA of the CDR3 is TGTGCCAGCAGTGCTAGCGGAGTGTCCTACGAGCAGTACTTC. The chain carries TRBV2 and TRBJ2-7, with TRBD2 matching over 7 bases. Looked up from germline, CDR1 is SNHLY and CDR2 is FYNNEI. This CDR3 has 14 amino acids. With 4 bases clipped from V and 1 base from J, the junction kept 4 bases outside the gene matches.

This clone has more than one count but fewer than ten. The chain uses TRBV5-1 and TRBJ2-3; D ambiguous. The CDR3 covers 16 residues. V was trimmed by 4 bases and J by 2 bases, leaving 17 bases between them. Germline loops: CDR1 SGHRS, CDR2 YFSETQ. CDR3 in amino acids: CASSIHRWDITDTQYF. The DNA of the CDR3 is TGCGCCAGCAGCATCCATAGATGGGATATCACAGATACGCAGTATTTT.

Judged by abundance, this clone is medium-sized (0.01 to 0.1%). Other DNA sequences in the same sample also yield this CDR3. The chain carries TRBV6-5 and TRBJ1-5; 9 bases map to TRBD1. The CDR3 totals 14 residues. Per germline, CDR1 MNHEY and CDR2 SVGAGI. V shed 6 bases and J 7 bases; nucleotides not matched to a gene: 7. Here the CDR3 reads CASSPGQGRQPQHF. In DNA form, the CDR3 reads TGTGCCAGCAGCCCGGGACAGGGAAGGCAGCCCCAGCATTTT.

This clone was seen just once. The rearrangement joins TRBV4-1 to TRBJ2-3, with 8 bases identical to TRBD2. The junction had 2 bases not matched to a gene; V was cut back by 3 bases and J by 3 bases. CDR1 is MGHRA and CDR2 is YSYEKL in the germline V gene. The CDR3 sequence is 14 residues long. The CDR3 region is CASSQGLGTDTQYF. The CDR3, as DNA: TGCGCCAGCAGCCAGGGACTAGGGACAGATACGCAGTATTTT.

The gene calls are TRBV28 and TRBJ1-1; D may be TRBD1 (6 bases). Germline CDR1 and CDR2: MDHEN and SYDVKM. CDR3 length: 13 amino acids. V lost 2 bases, J lost 10 bases, and 14 bases lay in between. The CDR3 is CASSLIRGFGAFF. DNA for the CDR3: TGTGCCAGCAGTTTAATAAGGGGGTTCGGAGCTTTCTTT.

Only a few counts were recorded for this clone. The rearrangement links TRBV27 to TRBJ2-2; D remains ambiguous. V lost 5 bases and J lost 0, with 7 bases in between. CDR3 length equals 14 residues. The V gene's germline CDR1 is MNHEY and CDR2 SMNVEV (reference sequence). The CDR3 DNA reads as TGTGCCAGCAGTCCCCCAACGAACACCGGGGAGCTGTTTTTT. The encoded protein is CASSPPTNTGELFF.

The chain employs TRBV6-5 and TRBJ1-5, with D hard to call. The germline gives CDR1 MNHEY, CDR2 SVGAGI. The CDR3 totals 15 residues. Trimming pared 4 bases from V and 0 bases from J, leaving 10 bases between. The DNA for the CDR3 is TGTGCCAGCAGTTGGGCTGATGATAGCAATCAGCCCCAGCATTTT. It specifies CASSWADDSNQPQHF.

This clone has just a few counts. The chain is built from TRBV2 and TRBJ1-2; TRBD1 matches 7 bases. The CDR3 sequence is 15 residues long. CDR1 and CDR2 (germline): SNHLY, FYNNEI. The V and J ends lost 5 bases and 4 bases, in that order; junction bases with no gene match: 10. The CDR3 nucleotides are TGTGCCAGCAGTCCCGGACAGGCCAGAGGCTATGGCTACACCTTC. It translates to CASSPGQARGYGYTF.

This clone was found a few times. The chain links TRBV4-1 to TRBJ2-3, with TRBD2 identical over 11 bases. Looked up from germline, CDR1 is MGHRA and CDR2 is YSYEKL. There are 18 residues in the CDR3. The ends lost 1 base at V and 0 bases at J; junction bases unmatched: 6. The CDR3: CASSQVGLAGGSTDTQYF. The CDR3 region has the DNA TGCGCCAGCAGCCAAGTTGGGCTAGCGGGAGGCAGCACAGATACGCAGTATTTT.

In its sample, this clone ranks as medium-sized. The CDR3 here is CASSLLAGAYEQYF. CDR3 DNA: TGCGCCAGCAGCCTGTTAGCGGGGGCCTACGAGCAGTACTTC. The genes are TRBV4-1 and TRBJ2-7; 9 bases align to TRBD2. Germline lookup yields CDR1 MGHRA and CDR2 YSYEKL. The J segment lost 2 bases and the V segment lost 4 bases, leaving 3 bases of the junction unmatched. CDR3 length equals 14 residues.

A single count supports this clone. This chain connects TRBV27 to TRBJ1-2; D possibly corresponds to TRBD1 (6 bases). This CDR3 spans 13 amino acids. The V gene's germline CDR1 is MNHEY and CDR2 SMNVEV (reference sequence). V was shortened by 6 bases and J by 5 bases, with 13 bases between the two germline ends. The CDR3 DNA reads TGTGCCAGCAGCTTCGGACAGTTTTATGGCTACACCTTC. Translated, it gives CASSFGQFYGYTF.

This clone counts as medium-sized. J is TRBJ1-2 and V is TRBV25-1; D gene unclear. Germline V gene sequence: CDR1 MGHDK, CDR2 SYGVNS. The CDR3 has 13 amino acids. Trimming removed 5 bases from V and 4 bases from J, with 11 bases in between. CDR3 protein: CASSHLGSYGYTF. CDR3 DNA sequence: TGTGCCAGCAGTCACTTAGGGAGCTATGGCTACACCTTC.

This clone was recorded a few times. The chain combines TRBV18 with TRBJ1-3, with D maybe TRBD1 (5 bases). Germline V gene sequence: CDR1 KGHSH, CDR2 LQKENI. This CDR3 has 14 amino acids. The V and J ends lost 3 bases and 6 bases respectively, with 12 bases between them. The CDR3, as DNA: TGTGCCAGCTCACCTCGCATGGGGGTAAACACCATATATTTT. As protein: CASSPRMGVNTIYF.

The chain recombines TRBV7-2 with TRBJ2-7; no firm D call. The V gene's germline CDR1 is SGHTA and CDR2 FQGNSA. The CDR3 runs to 12 residues. V gave up 5 bases and J gave up 4 bases, with 9 bases separating them. The CDR3, as DNA: TGTGCCAGCAGCCGCAAGTTTTACGAGCAGTACTTC. The encoded protein is CASSRKFYEQYF. Full variable domain (outside the CDR3, taken from reference TRBV7-2 and TRBJ2-7): GAGVSQSPSNKVTEKGKDVELRCDPISGHTALYWYRQSLGQGLEFLIYFQGNSAPDKSGLPSDRFSAERTGGSVSTLTIQRTQQEDSAVYLCASSRKFYEQYFGPGTRLTVT.

This clone was observed a handful of times. The chain carries TRBV19 and TRBJ1-5; weak D call: TRBD1 (6 bases). CDR3 length: 14 residues. Germline V lookup: CDR1 LNHDA, CDR2 SQIVND (reference sequence). The V end was cut by 8 bases, the J end by 6 bases, with 17 bases between. The DNA of the CDR3 is TGTGCCAGTTCCCCATTCAGGGGAGGTCAGCCCCAGCATTTT. Protein: CASSPFRGGQPQHF.

Comment on this clone: A read error may produce the germline difference seen at one junction end. The chain has TRBV7-7 and TRBJ2-5; D might be TRBD1 (5 bases). CDR1 is SSHAT and CDR2 is FNYEAQ in the germline V gene (reference sequence). CDR3 length: 15 amino acids. CDR3 sequence reads: CASSYIGRPGETQYF. The DNA for the CDR3 is TGTGCTAGCAGCTACATCGGACGGCCAGGGGAGACCCAGTACTTC.